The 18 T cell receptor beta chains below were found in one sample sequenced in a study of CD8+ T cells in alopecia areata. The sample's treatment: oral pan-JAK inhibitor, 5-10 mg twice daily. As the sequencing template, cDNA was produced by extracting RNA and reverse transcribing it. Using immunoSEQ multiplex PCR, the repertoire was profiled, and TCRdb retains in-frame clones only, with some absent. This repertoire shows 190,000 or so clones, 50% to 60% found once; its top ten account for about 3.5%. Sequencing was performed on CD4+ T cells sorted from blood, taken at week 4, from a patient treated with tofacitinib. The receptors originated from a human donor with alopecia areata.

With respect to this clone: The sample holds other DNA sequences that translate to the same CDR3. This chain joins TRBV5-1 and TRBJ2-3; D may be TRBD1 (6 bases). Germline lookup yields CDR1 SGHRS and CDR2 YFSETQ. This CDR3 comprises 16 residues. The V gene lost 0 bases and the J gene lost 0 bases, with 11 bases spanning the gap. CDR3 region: CASSLEGDTSTDTQYF. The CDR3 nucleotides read TGCGCCAGCAGCTTGGAGGGGGACACCAGCACAGATACGCAGTATTTT.

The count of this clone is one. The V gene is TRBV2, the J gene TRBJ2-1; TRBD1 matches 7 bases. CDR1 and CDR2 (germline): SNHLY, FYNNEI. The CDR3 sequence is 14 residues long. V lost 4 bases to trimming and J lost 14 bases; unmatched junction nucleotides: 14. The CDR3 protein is CASSVGNRGSKKFF. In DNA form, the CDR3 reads TGTGCCAGCAGTGTAGGGAACAGGGGTTCGAAGAAGTTCTTC.

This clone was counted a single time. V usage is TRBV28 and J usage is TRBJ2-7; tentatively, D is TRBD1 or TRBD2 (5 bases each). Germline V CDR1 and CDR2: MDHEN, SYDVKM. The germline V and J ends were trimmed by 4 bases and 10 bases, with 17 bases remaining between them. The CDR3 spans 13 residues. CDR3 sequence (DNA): TGTGCCAGCAGTTATGGGGCCGGGGCAGTCCAGTACTTC. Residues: CASSYGAGAVQYF.

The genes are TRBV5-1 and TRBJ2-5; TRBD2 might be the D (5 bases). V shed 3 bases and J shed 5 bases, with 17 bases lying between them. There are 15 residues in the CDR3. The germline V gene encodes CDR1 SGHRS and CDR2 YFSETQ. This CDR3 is CASSYFLASTETQYF. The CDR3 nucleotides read TGCGCCAGCAGCTACTTCCTGGCTAGCACGGAGACCCAGTACTTC. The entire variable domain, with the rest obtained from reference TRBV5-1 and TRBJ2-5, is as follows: KAGVTQTPRYLIKTRGQQVTLSCSPISGHRSVSWYQQTPGQGLQFLFEYFSETQRNKGNFPGRFSGRQFSNSRSEMNVSTLELGDSALYLCASSYFLASTETQYFGPGTRLLVL.

The CDR3 is CASSRTTSGGNIQYF. The CDR3 nucleotides are TGCGCCAGCAGCCGGACGACTAGCGGGGGAAACATTCAGTACTTC. The gene calls are TRBV4-1 and TRBJ2-4; 12 nucleotides line up with TRBD2. Germline assignment: CDR1 MGHRA and CDR2 YSYEKL. The V and J ends lost 4 bases and 6 bases, in that order; junction bases with no gene match: 4. The length of the CDR3 is 15 residues.

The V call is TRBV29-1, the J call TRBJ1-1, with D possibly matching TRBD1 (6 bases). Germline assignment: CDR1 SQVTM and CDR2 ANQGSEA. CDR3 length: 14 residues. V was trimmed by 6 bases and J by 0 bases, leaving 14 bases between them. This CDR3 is CSVHRAYMNTEAFF. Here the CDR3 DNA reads TGCAGCGTGCACAGGGCATACATGAACACTGAAGCTTTCTTT. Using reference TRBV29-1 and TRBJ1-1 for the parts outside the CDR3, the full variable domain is SAVISQKPSRDICQRGTSLTIQCQVDSQVTMMFWYRQQPGQSLTLIATANQGSEATYESGFVIDKFPISRPNLTFSTLTVSNMSPEDSSIYLCSVHRAYMNTEAFFGQGTRLTVV.

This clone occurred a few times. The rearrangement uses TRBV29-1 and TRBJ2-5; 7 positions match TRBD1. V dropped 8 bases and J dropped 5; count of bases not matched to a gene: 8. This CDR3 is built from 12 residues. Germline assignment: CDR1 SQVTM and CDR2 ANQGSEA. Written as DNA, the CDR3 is TGCAGCTTAGACAGGGATGGTGAGACCCAGTACTTC. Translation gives CSLDRDGETQYF.

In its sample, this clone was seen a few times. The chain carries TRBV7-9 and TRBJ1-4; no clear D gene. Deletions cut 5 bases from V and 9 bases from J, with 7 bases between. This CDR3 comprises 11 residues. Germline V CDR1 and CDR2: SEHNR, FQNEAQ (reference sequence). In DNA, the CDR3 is TGTGCCAGCAGCGTGGGGAAAAAACTGTTTTTT. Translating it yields CASSVGKKLFF.

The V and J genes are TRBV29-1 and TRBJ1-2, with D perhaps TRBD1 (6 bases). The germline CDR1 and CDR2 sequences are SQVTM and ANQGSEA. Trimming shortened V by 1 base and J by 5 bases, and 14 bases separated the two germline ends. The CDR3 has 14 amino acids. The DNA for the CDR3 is TGCAGCGTTGAAGTACAGGGATCGGATTATGGCTACACCTTC. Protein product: CSVEVQGSDYGYTF.

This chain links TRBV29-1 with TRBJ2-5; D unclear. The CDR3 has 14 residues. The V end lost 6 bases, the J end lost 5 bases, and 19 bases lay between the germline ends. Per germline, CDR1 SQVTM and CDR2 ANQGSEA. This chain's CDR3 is CSVKQRYPSETQYF. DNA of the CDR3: TGCAGCGTCAAACAGAGGTATCCTTCGGAGACCCAGTACTTC.

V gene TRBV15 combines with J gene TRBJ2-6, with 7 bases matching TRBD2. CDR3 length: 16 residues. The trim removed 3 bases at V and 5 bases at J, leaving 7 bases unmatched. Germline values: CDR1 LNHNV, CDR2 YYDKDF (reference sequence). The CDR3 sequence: CATSSGGYRRANVLTF. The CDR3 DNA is TGTGCCACCAGCAGCGGGGGGTACAGGAGGGCCAACGTCCTGACTTTC.

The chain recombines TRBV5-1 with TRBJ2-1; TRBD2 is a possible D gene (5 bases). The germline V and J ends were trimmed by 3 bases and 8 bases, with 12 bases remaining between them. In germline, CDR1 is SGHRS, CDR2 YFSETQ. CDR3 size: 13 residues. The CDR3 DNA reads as TGCGCCAGCAGCTGGACTCTACAGCATGAGCAGTTCTTC. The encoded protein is CASSWTLQHEQFF. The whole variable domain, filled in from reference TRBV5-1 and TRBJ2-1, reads KAGVTQTPRYLIKTRGQQVTLSCSPISGHRSVSWYQQTPGQGLQFLFEYFSETQRNKGNFPGRFSGRQFSNSRSEMNVSTLELGDSALYLCASSWTLQHEQFFGPGTRLTVL.

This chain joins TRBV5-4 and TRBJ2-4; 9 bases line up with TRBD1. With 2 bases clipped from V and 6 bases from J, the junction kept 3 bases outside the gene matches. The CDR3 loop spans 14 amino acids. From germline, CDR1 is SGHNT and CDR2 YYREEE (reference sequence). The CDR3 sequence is CASSFPGQGNIQYF. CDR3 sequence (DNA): TGTGCCAGCAGCTTTCCGGGACAGGGAAACATTCAGTACTTC.

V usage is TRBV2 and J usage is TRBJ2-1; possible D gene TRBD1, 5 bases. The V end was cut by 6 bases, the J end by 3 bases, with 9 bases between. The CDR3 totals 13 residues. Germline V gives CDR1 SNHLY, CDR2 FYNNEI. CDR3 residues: CASRQGLYNEQFF. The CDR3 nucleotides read TGTGCCAGCAGGCAGGGTCTCTACAATGAGCAGTTCTTC.

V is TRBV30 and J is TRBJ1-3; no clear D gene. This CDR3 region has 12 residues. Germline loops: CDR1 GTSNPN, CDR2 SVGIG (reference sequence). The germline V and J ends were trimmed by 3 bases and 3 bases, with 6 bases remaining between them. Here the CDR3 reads CAWSANGNTIYF. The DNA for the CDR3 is TGTGCCTGGAGCGCCAATGGAAACACCATATATTTT.

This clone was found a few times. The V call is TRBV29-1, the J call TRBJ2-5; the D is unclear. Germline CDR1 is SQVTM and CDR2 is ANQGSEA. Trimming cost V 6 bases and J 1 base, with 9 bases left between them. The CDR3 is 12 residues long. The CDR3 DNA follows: TGCAGCGTAGGAGTAGGCCAAGAGACCCAGTACTTC. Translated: CSVGVGQETQYF. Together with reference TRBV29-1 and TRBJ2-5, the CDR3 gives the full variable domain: SAVISQKPSRDICQRGTSLTIQCQVDSQVTMMFWYRQQPGQSLTLIATANQGSEATYESGFVIDKFPISRPNLTFSTLTVSNMSPEDSSIYLCSVGVGQETQYFGPGTRLLVL.

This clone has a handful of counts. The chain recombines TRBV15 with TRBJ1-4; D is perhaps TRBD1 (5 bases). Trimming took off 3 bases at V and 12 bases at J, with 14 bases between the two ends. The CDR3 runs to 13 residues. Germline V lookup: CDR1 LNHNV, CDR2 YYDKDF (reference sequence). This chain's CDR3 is CATSRKPAGQLFF. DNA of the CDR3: TGTGCCACCAGCAGGAAACCGGCGGGACAACTGTTTTTT.

The CDR3 nucleotides read TGCAGCGCCGAAGGCGAGTTGACGTATACGCAGTATTTT. Translating it yields CSAEGELTYTQYF. The chain carries TRBV29-1 and TRBJ2-3, with D unclear. Germline V CDR1 and CDR2: SQVTM, ANQGSEA. V shed 7 bases and J shed 7 bases, with 18 bases lying between them. The CDR3 length is 13 residues.